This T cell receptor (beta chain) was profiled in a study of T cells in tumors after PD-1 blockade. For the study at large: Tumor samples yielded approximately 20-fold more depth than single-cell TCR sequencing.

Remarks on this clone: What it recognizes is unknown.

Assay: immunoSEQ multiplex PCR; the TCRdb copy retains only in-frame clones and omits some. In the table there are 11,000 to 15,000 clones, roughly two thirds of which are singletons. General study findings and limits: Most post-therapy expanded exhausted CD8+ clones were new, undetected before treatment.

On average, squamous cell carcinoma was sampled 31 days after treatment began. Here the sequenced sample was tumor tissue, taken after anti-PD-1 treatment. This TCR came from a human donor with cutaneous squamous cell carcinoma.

CDR3 DNA sequence: TGTGCCAGCAGCTTAGGCCTTGGAGGCCTGGATCAGCCCCAGCATTTT. Translating it yields CASSLGLGGLDQPQHF. The chain recombines TRBV7-6 with TRBJ1-5; D gene unclear. CDR3 length equals 16 residues. Germline V gene lookup returns CDR1 SGHVS and CDR2 FNYEAQ. Deletions cut 1 base from V and 5 bases from J, with 15 bases between.